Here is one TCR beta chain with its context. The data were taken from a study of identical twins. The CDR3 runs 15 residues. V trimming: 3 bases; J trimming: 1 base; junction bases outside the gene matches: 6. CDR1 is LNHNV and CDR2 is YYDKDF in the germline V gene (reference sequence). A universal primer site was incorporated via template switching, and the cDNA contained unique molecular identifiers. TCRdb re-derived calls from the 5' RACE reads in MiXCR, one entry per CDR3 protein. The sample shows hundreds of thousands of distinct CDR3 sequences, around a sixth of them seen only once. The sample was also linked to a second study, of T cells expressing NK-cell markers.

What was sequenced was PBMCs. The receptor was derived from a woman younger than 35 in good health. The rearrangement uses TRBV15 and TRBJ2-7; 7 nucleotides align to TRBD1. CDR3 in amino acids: CATSRLRDSSYEQYF. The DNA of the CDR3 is TGTGCCACCAGCAGGCTACGGGACAGTTCCTACGAGCAGTACTTC.